This T cell receptor beta chain was identified in a study of radiation and T cells in renal cell carcinoma. Trimming at V came to 3 bases and at J to 1 base, leaving 4 bases not matched to a gene. This CDR3 region has 16 residues. In germline, CDR1 is KGHSH, CDR2 LQKENI. This table comes from immunoSEQ multiplex PCR, and its TCRdb copy is limited to in-frame clones, with some not included. This table has roughly 45,000 clones, about 82% appearing once. Time point given: blood 4 weeks post-SBRT, at nephrectomy. Treatment defined: 15 Gy SBRT to primary tumor, nephrectomy 4 weeks later. The clonotype was recovered from a woman in her 70s with renal cell carcinoma. The material was blood, obtained from a patient whose treatment included radiotherapy and nephrectomy. This sequence joins TRBV18 and TRBJ2-3, with 10 bases fitting TRBD2. The CDR3 DNA follows: TGTGCCAGCTCACCTCCCCTAGCGGGGGGCACAGATACGCAGTATTTT. Its protein is CASSPPLAGGTDTQYF.